This passage covers 10 T cell receptor beta chains from one sample sequenced in a study of early T cells in non-severe SARS-CoV-2 infection. Each CDR3 protein is one row after TCRdb ran MiXCR on the 5' RACE reads. The table has 15,000 to 20,000 distinct CDR3 sequences, approximately 4.7% seen once; the top ten hold 6.7%. Sequencing input: whole blood. The receptor source for this set is an adult who was a healthcare worker with PCR-confirmed SARS-CoV-2 infection or an uninfected control (not recorded which).

This chain connects TRBV6-1 to TRBJ2-2; 12 nucleotides line up with TRBD1. The ends lost 6 bases at V and 7 bases at J; junction bases unmatched: 9. CDR1 is MNHNS, CDR2 SASEGT, per germline. There are 16 residues in the CDR3. The CDR3 nucleotides read TGTGCCAGCAGATCCCGGGACAGGGGGCTGGGCGGGGAGCTGTTTTTT. This gives the protein CASRSRDRGLGGELFF.

This sequence joins TRBV19 and TRBJ2-2, with D unclear. CDR1 LNHDA and CDR2 SQIVND come from the germline V gene (reference sequence). Trimming cost V 2 bases and J 4 bases, with 11 bases left between them. CDR3 size: 15 residues. The CDR3 bases are TGTGCCAGTAGTATACCAGGTCTAATCACCGGGGAGCTGTTTTTT. Its protein product is CASSIPGLITGELFF.

This clonotype showed up many times. The chain joins TRBV6-1 to TRBJ2-7, with D perhaps given as TRBD1 or TRBD2 (5 bases each). CDR1 MNHNS and CDR2 SASEGT come from the germline V gene. The V end lost 6 bases, the J end lost 6 bases, and 12 bases lay between the germline ends. CDR3 length: 12 amino acids. DNA of the CDR3: TGTGCCAGCAGCTCGGGTGGGGGCGAGCAGTACTTC. Translation gives CASSSGGGEQYF.

The chain uses TRBV20-1 and TRBJ2-5; D gene uncertain. The CDR3 length is 10 residues. Trimming left V 4 bases short and J 4 bases short, with 4 bases between. From germline, CDR1 is DFQATT and CDR2 SNEGSKA (reference sequence). CDR3 in amino acids: CSAIAETQYF. In DNA, the CDR3 is TGCAGTGCTATCGCAGAGACCCAGTACTTC.

This clonotype is labeled as medium-sized. This chain uses TRBV20-1 with TRBJ2-3; D tentatively reads TRBD1 or TRBD2 (6 bases each). The V and J ends lost 1 base and 3 bases respectively, with 17 bases between them. CDR1 DFQATT and CDR2 SNEGSKA come from the germline V gene (reference sequence). The CDR3 length is 16 residues. This CDR3 reads CSARVRFGGGTDTQYF. The CDR3 coding sequence is TGCAGTGCTAGAGTACGATTCGGGGGCGGGACAGATACGCAGTATTTT.

Relative to its sample, this clonotype is medium-sized (0.01 to 0.1%). The genes are TRBV29-1 and TRBJ2-1; the D is unclear. The CDR3 is made up of 11 amino acids. The V gene's germline CDR1 is SQVTM and CDR2 ANQGSEA. Trimming pared 4 bases from V and 9 bases from J, leaving 10 bases between. The CDR3 DNA reads as TGCAGCGTTGCACAGCAATTTGAGCAGTTCTTC. Its translation is CSVAQQFEQFF.

This chain joins TRBV5-1 and TRBJ1-3; D is perhaps TRBD1 (5 bases). The germline V and J ends were trimmed by 4 bases and 0 bases, with 11 bases remaining between them. CDR1 is SGHRS, CDR2 YFSETQ, per germline. The CDR3 is 15 amino acids. In nucleotides, the CDR3 is TGCGCCAGCAGCGCGGGACGGTCCTCTGGAAACACCATATATTTT. Translated, it gives CASSAGRSSGNTIYF.

This clonotype was seen ten or more times. At one end the junction does not follow the germline gene, possibly because of a read error. The V and J genes are TRBV25-1 and TRBJ2-2; D remains unclear. The CDR3 consists of 11 residues. CDR1 MGHDK and CDR2 SYGVNS come from the germline V gene. CDR3 in DNA: TGTGCCAGCGGGAACGCCGGGGAGCTGTTTTTT. Its translation is CASGNAGELFF.

There are many counts of this clonotype. J is TRBJ2-3 and V is TRBV4-3, with D hard to call. CDR3 length: 16 amino acids. The germline CDR1 and CDR2 sequences are LGHNA and YSLEER. V was clipped by 0 bases and J by 1 base, with 11 bases between them. DNA of the CDR3: TGCGCCAGCAGCCAAGAAAAAGGAATCCGCACAGATACGCAGTATTTT. Translation: CASSQEKGIRTDTQYF.

This sequence joins TRBV7-2 and TRBJ2-7, with 7 positions matching TRBD1. From germline, CDR1 is SGHTA and CDR2 FQGNSA. The CDR3 totals 14 residues. J lost 3 bases, V lost 5 bases, and 7 bases had no gene match. The CDR3: CASSPDRVSYEQYF. CDR3 nucleotides: TGTGCCAGCAGCCCTGACAGGGTAAGCTACGAGCAGTACTTC.